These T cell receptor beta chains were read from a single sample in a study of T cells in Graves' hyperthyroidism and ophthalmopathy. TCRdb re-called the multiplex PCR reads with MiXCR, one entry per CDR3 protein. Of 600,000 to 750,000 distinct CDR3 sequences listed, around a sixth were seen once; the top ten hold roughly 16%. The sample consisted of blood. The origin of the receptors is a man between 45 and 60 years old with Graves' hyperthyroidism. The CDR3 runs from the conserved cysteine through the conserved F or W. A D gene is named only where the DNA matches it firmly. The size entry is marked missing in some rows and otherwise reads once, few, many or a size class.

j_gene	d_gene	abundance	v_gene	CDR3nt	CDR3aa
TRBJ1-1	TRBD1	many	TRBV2	TGTGCCAGCAGACACAGGGGGCAAACTGAAGCTTTCTTT	CASRHRGQTEAFF
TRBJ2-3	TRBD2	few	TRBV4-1	TGCGCCAGCAGCCAAGAGCCGGATAGCGGGAGATCAGATACGCAGTATTTT	CASSQEPDSGRSDTQYF
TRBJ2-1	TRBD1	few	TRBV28	TGTGCCAGCATAGACAGACAGGGGGTCTACAATGAGCAGTTCTTC	CASIDRQGVYNEQFF
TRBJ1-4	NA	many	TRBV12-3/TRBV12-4	TGTGCCAGCAGCCCCTTTGGGGAGGAAAAACTGTTTTTT	CASSPFGEEKLFF
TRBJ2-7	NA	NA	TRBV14	TGTGCCAGCAGCGAGGGGTCGAGGATAGGGCAGTACTTC	CASSEGSRIGQYF
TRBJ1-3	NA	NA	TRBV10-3	TGTGCCATCAGAACAGGGTCGTCTGGAAACACCATATATTTT	CAIRTGSSGNTIYF
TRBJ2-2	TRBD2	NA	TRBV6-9	TGTGCCAGCAGCTTAGCGGGAGAGGCCGGGGAGCTGTTTTTT	CASSLAGEAGELFF
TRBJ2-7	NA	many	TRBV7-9	TGTGCCAGCACTCGGGGGTACGGCGGGGACTCCTACGAGCAGTACTTC	CASTRGYGGDSYEQYF
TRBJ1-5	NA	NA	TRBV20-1	TGCAGTGCTCGCCAGGGGTTCATGGATCAGCCCCAGCATTTT	CSARQGFMDQPQHF
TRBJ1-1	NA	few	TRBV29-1	TGCAGCGTTGTTGGACTATGGAACACTGAAGCTTTCTTT	CSVVGLWNTEAFF
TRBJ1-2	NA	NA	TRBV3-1	TGTGCCAGCAGCCATACCGGGATCTTATATGGCTACACCTTC	CASSHTGILYGYTF
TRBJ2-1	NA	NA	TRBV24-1	TGTGCCACCAGTGACAGCGCCGGGAATGGCTACAATGAGCAGTTCTTC	CATSDSAGNGYNEQFF
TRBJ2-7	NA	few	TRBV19	TGTGCCAGCAGAAACAGGGACTCGAGCTCCTACGAGCAGTACTTC	CASRNRDSSSYEQYF
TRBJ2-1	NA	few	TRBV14	TGTGCCAGCAGCCAAGTAGCTCGTTACAATGAGCAGTTCTTC	CASSQVARYNEQFF
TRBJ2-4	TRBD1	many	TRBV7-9	TGTGCCAGCAGCTTAGGGACAGGGTTGGCCAAAAACATTCAGTACTTC	CASSLGTGLAKNIQYF
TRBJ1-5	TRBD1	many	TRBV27	TGTGCCAGCAGTACGACAGGGTACGTACAGCCCCAGCATTTT	CASSTTGYVQPQHF
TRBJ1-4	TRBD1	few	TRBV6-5	TGTGCCAGCAGTTACAGTACCGACAGGGCTGGCGAAAAACTGTTTTTT	CASSYSTDRAGEKLFF
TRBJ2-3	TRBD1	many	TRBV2	TGTGCCAGCAGTGGATCAGATGGACAGGGGGCAGGGCTGTTCACAGATACGCAGTATTTT	CASSGSDGQGAGLFTDTQYF
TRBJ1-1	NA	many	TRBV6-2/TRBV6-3	TGTGCCAGCCTCAAATGGGGAACTGAAGCTTTCTTT	CASLKWGTEAFF
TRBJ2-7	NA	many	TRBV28	TGTGCCAGCAGCTCCGGGGACCGTCCCTACGAGCAGTACTTC	CASSSGDRPYEQYF
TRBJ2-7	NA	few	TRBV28	TGTGCCAGCGGGCTGACAGCCTACGAGCAGTACTTC	CASGLTAYEQYF
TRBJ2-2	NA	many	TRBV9	TGTGCCAGCAGCTCGGGACCAGCTACCGGGGAGCTGTTTTTT	CASSSGPATGELFF
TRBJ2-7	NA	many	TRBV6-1	TGTGCCAGCAGGGATCGCGGGGAAATCAAGAACGAGCAGTACTTC	CASRDRGEIKNEQYF
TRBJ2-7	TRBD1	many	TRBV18	TGTGCCAGCTCAGGGCAGGGGGCGCTCGTGCAGTACTTC	CASSGQGALVQYF
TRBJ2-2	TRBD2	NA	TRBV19	TGTGCCTCCAACGGGCTAGCGGGAGTCGGGACCGGGGAGCTGTTTTTT	CASNGLAGVGTGELFF
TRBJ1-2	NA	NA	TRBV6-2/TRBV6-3	TGTGCCAGCAGTTACTTCACAGGGGGCTACACCTTC	CASSYFTGGYTF
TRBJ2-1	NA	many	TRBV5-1	TGCGCCAGCAGCTTGGAGCTCAATGAGCAGTTCTTC	CASSLELNEQFF
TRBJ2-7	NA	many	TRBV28	TGTGCCAGCAGTTCCTTGGGGTTCAACGAGCAGTACTTC	CASSSLGFNEQYF
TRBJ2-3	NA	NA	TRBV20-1	TGCAGTGCTAGAGCGGCTGCGGATGGAACAGATACGCAGTATTTT	CSARAAADGTDTQYF
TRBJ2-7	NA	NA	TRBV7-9	TGTGCCAGCAGCTTTAATTTGGTTTCCAACGAGCAGTACTTC	CASSFNLVSNEQYF
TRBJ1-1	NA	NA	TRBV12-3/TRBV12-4	TGTGCCAGCAGTTTAGAACCTTGGAACACTGAAGCTTTCTTT	CASSLEPWNTEAFF
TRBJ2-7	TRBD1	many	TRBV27	TGTGCCAGCAGTTTTGGGACAGTAAACTACGAGCAGTACTTC	CASSFGTVNYEQYF
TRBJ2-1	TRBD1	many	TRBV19	TGTGCCAGTAAAGGGACAGGCCTTAGCTCCTACAATGAGCAGTTCTTC	CASKGTGLSSYNEQFF
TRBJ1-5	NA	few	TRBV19	TGTGCCAGTCTTCCTTGGACAGATAGCAATCAGCCCCAGCATTTT	CASLPWTDSNQPQHF
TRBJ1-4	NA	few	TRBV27	TGTGCCAGTTACCCGGAAGGAAGGGGGTGGAATGAAAAACTGTTTTTT	CASYPEGRGWNEKLFF
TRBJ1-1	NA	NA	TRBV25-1	TGTGCCAGCAGTGAATTTTTAGGGTCTGAAGCTTTCTTT	CASSEFLGSEAFF
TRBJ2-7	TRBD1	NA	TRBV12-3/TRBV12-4	TGTGCCAGCAGTGCCGGGACAGGCTTCTCCTACGAGCAGTACTTC	CASSAGTGFSYEQYF
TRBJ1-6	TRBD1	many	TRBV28	TGTGCCATCGACAGGGGTTTAAATTCACCCCTCCACTTT	CAIDRGLNSPLHF
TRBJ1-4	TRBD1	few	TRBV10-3	TGTGCCATCAGTGAGGACAGGGGAAGTGAAAAACTGTTTTTT	CAISEDRGSEKLFF
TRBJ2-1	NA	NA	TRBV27	TGTGCCAGCAGCCAGGGTGTTGAGCAGTTCTTC	CASSQGVEQFF
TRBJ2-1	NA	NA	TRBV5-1	TGCGCCAGCAGCTTGGGGGGCGAGGGGCCCCACTCCTACAATGAGCAGTTCTTC	CASSLGGEGPHSYNEQFF
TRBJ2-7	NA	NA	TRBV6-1	TGTGCCAGCTCTCTCGGGACGGCGGACTACGAGCAGTACTTC	CASSLGTADYEQYF